The subject of this entry is one T cell receptor (beta chain). Its antigen is still unknown. Base qualities are not provided; no much larger clone lies one nucleotide away. Stable Graves' hyperthyroidism was defined as the absence of progression to ophthalmopathy over 18 months of follow-up. Hyperthyroidism patients were aged 18 to 65 years and newly diagnosed, with disease duration of less than 2 months. The study excluded patients with uncontrolled infections, other autoimmune diseases, pregnancy or lactation. Diagnoses were established on the basis of clinical symptoms, serum thyroxine and TRAb, thyroid ultrasound, and orbital computed tomography. PBMCs were separated from roughly 10 ml of fresh peripheral blood using Ficoll-Paque density gradient centrifugation. Total RNA was extracted with Trizol reagent, and quality was checked on an Agilent 2100 Bioanalyzer. The TCR beta CDR3 regions were amplified from the RNA transcripts. The first round of RT-PCR for the TCR CDR3 was performed with the HTBI primer set and the Qiagen OneStep RT-PCR kit. Libraries were constructed in a second round of multiplex PCR, after which size selection and purification were performed. Sequencing of the libraries was done on an Illumina HiSeq2000 using paired-end 100 bp reads. In the original analysis: Raw data were processed with SOAPnuke, discarding reads with adapters, uncalled bases, mean Phred below 15, or no exact constant-primer or identifier match. COPE v1.2.5 was used to merge high-quality paired reads, and clonotypes were defined as unique nucleotide sequences. MiTCR v1.1 was used to align clonotypes to the IMGT TRBV, TRBD and TRBJ reference segments. Analysis was restricted to V-J combinations with a frequency above 0.0001, which covered 98% to 99.2% of repertoires. A TCS score was defined as the ratio of F50 (clonal expansion) to E x V (chaos), with BLOSUM62-based TCRdist applied between CDR3 peptides within each V-J. Welch's t-statistics and random forest reduced roughly 540 V-J features to 10 to 15, which were used in a naive Bayes classifier (R e1071). TCRdb itself trimmed the public reads at Q25 with fastp, ran MiXCR and retained productive beta chains. One record per CDR3 amino acid sequence lists the most common genes and DNA. The V and J calls and clone size are TCRdb's, not the authors'. The sample data list about half a million distinct CDR3 sequences, and around 20% of these were observed just once. The ten largest clonotypes hold more than 20% of the sample.

This specimen belongs to a study of T cells in Graves' hyperthyroidism and ophthalmopathy (dated by TCRdb to about 2019). General notes on the study: Peripheral blood was sampled at the time of initial diagnosis, prior to any treatment. Prospective prediction of ophthalmopathy was tested in an independent validation cohort consisting of 18 hyperthyroidism patients and approximately 16 patients who later progressed to ophthalmopathy. TCR V-J signatures able to tell the groups apart were searched for in a discovery cohort of 90 to 100 patients, of whom about 40 had Graves' ophthalmopathy and 55 to 65 had stable Graves' hyperthyroidism. The study also compared thyroid tissue and blood T-cell repertoires from five or six Graves' hyperthyroidism patients. The paper reports TCR Vbeta CDR3 sequencing of more than 120 peripheral blood samples: 40 to 45 ophthalmopathy, about 75 hyperthyroidism and 17 progressor patients. Following sampling, methimazole starting at 30 mg daily was given to hyperthyroidism patients, and high-dose intravenous methylprednisolone was given to ophthalmopathy patients. The approximately 100 discovery patients were randomly divided into training and test sets at a 7:3 ratio. The full study reports these points: No statistical method was used to set the sample size in advance, and investigators knew the group allocation. During validation, the model predicted progression to ophthalmopathy a median of around 7 months ahead of onset, with approximately 71% sensitivity and 72% to 85% specificity. Most expanded thyroid clonotypes (frequency above 0.001) were also detected in blood, a finding suggesting that blood repertoires may reflect thyroid immune responses. Ophthalmopathy was separated from stable hyperthyroidism by a 13 V-J signature model, with around 88% sensitivity and approximately 81% specificity obtained in cross-validation and 80%/75% obtained in testing.

Germline trimming amounts to 5 bases on V and 3 bases on J, with 5 as the count of junction bases outside the gene matches. The CDR3 contains 15 residues, cysteine and phenylalanine counted. Only the CDR3 part of the read is kept: 45 bases, read in frame from the first base. Sequences SEHNR (CDR1) and FQNEAQ (CDR2) are obtained from the germline V gene (reference sequence). The specimen sequenced was blood. This clonotype originated in a man aged 18 to 30 with Graves' hyperthyroidism. The sequence joins TRBV7-9 to TRBJ1-3, with 9 bases aligning to TRBD1. The CDR3 protein: CASSQDRGDGNTIYF. The sequenced DNA: TGTGCCAGCAGCCAGGACAGGGGTGATGGAAACACCATATATTTT.